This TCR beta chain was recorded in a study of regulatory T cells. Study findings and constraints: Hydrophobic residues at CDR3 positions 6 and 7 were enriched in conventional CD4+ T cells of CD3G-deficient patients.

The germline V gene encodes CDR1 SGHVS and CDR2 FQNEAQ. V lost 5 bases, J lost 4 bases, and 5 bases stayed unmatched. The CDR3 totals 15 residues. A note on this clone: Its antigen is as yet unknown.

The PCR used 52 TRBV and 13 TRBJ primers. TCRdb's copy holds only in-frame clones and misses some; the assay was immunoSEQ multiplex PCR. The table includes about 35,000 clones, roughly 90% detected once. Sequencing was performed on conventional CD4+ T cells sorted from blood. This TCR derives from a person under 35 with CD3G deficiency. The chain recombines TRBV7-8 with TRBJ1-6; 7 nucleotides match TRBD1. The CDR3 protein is CASSPRQGYNSPLHF. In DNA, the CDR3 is TGTGCCAGCAGCCCCCGACAGGGTTATAATTCACCCCTCCACTTT.